One sample yielded the 29 T cell receptor beta chains listed below, sequenced in a study of blood T cell repertoires in COVID-19. Here immunoSEQ multiplex PCR was the method, and the copy in TCRdb shows in-frame clones only, minus some. The sample holds about 230,000 clones, 86% seen once. Source material: PBMCs or T cells enriched from blood (not recorded which). These receptors came from a woman aged 45-60 years in a cohort exposed to, infected with or recovered from COVID-19 (not recorded which).

The chain couples TRBV6-5 to TRBJ2-5; tentative D call: TRBD1 (6 bases). The germline V and J ends were trimmed by 7 bases and 4 bases, with 16 bases remaining between them. The length of the CDR3 is 14 residues. Germline V gene lookup returns CDR1 MNHEY and CDR2 SVGAGI. As DNA, the CDR3 is TGTGCCAGCATCCTAGGGGGATTCCGAGAGACCCAGTACTTC. Protein: CASILGGFRETQYF.

V and J are TRBV10-3 and TRBJ2-1; D remains ambiguous. The ends were cut back, 2 bases at V and 5 bases at J, with 7 bases in the middle. The V gene's germline CDR1 is ENHRY and CDR2 SYGVKD. CDR3 length: 13 amino acids. The CDR3 here is CAISERGDNEQFF. The CDR3 DNA sequence: TGTGCCATCAGTGAGCGAGGAGACAATGAGCAGTTCTTC.

The chain links TRBV6-1 to TRBJ2-1; D is perhaps TRBD2 (7 bases). V was cut by 2 bases and J by 6 bases, with 14 bases left in between. Germline V gives CDR1 MNHNS, CDR2 SASEGT. The CDR3 is 15 amino acids. The CDR3 sequence is CASSEIGGPSNEQFF. CDR3 nucleotide sequence: TGTGCCAGCAGTGAAATCGGGGGGCCAAGCAATGAGCAGTTCTTC.

This chain links TRBV4-1 with TRBJ1-6, with TRBD1 identical over 9 bases. The CDR3 loop spans 17 amino acids. CDR1 and CDR2 (germline): MGHRA, YSYEKL. V was pared by 4 bases and J by 3 bases, with 7 bases of the junction left unmatched. CDR3: CASSRGGTGLYNSPLHF. DNA for the CDR3: TGCGCCAGCAGCCGCGGGGGGACAGGGCTCTATAATTCACCCCTCCACTTT.

The V and J genes are TRBV10-3 and TRBJ2-5; possibly TRBD2 for D (5 bases). Per germline, CDR1 ENHRY and CDR2 SYGVKD. This CDR3 is 16 amino acids long. V shed 9 bases and J shed 2 bases, with 22 bases lying between them. The DNA for the CDR3 is TGTGCCATATCGGGAAAGGGCGGAAAGAGACAAGAGACCCAGTACTTC. This gives the protein CAISGKGGKRQETQYF.

This clone was recorded only once. J is TRBJ1-1 and V is TRBV7-2; no reliable D call. The CDR3 runs to 14 residues. CDR1 is SGHTA and CDR2 is FQGNSA in the germline V gene. V lost 5 bases to trimming and J lost 4 bases, with 14 bases between them. This chain's CDR3 is CASSNRHGGTEAFF. The CDR3 region has the DNA TGTGCCAGCAGCAACCGACACGGAGGCACTGAAGCTTTCTTT.

The chain combines TRBV7-3 with TRBJ2-3; TRBD2 might be the D (6 bases). CDR3 size: 15 residues. Germline V gene sequence: CDR1 SGHTA, CDR2 FQGTGA. V lost 3 bases and J 4 bases, leaving 14 bases between the germline ends. CDR3 DNA: TGTGCCAGCAGCTTTACCCCCACTAGCTCAGATACGCAGTATTTT. This gives the protein CASSFTPTSSDTQYF.

CDR3 bases: TGTGCCAGCAGGTCGGGGAGGGGGGCTTACGAGCAGTACTTC. The encoded protein is CASRSGRGAYEQYF. The genes are TRBV27 and TRBJ2-7; possibly TRBD2 for D (7 bases). The V end was cut by 6 bases, the J end by 4 bases, with 16 bases between. Germline CDR1 MNHEY, CDR2 SMNVEV (reference sequence). This CDR3 spans 14 amino acids.

This clone was seen just once. The chain is built from TRBV10-3 and TRBJ1-6; D might be TRBD1 (5 bases). Germline V gene sequence: CDR1 ENHRY, CDR2 SYGVKD. Trimming shortened V by 3 bases and J by 1 base, and 13 bases separated the two germline ends. The CDR3 has 17 amino acids. The CDR3 sequence: CAISERVQGSYNSPLHF. DNA for the CDR3: TGTGCCATCAGTGAACGAGTTCAGGGTTCCTATAATTCACCCCTCCACTTT.

This clone was detected once. V usage is TRBV5-1 and J usage is TRBJ1-1, with 8 bases fitting TRBD1. There are 16 residues in the CDR3. J gave up 6 bases and V 7 bases, and 17 bases lay outside the gene matches. The germline V gene encodes CDR1 SGHRS and CDR2 YFSETQ. The CDR3 sequence is CASQETLGQGVPEAFF. In DNA form, the CDR3 reads TGCGCCAGCCAGGAAACTTTAGGACAGGGTGTCCCTGAAGCTTTCTTT.

The genes are TRBV10-1 and TRBJ2-3; D ambiguous. V lost 5 bases, J lost 0 bases, and 15 bases lay in between. The V gene's germline CDR1 is WNHNN and CDR2 SYGVQD (reference sequence). The CDR3 length is 16 residues. CDR3 loop: CASSNTTRSSTDTQYF. Written as DNA, the CDR3 is TGCGCCAGCAGTAATACAACCAGAAGTAGCACAGATACGCAGTATTTT.

The CDR3 sequence: CASSWNSGTANTGELFF. The DNA for the CDR3 is TGTGCCAGCAGCTGGAACTCCGGGACAGCGAACACCGGGGAGCTGTTTTTT. The chain couples TRBV7-9 to TRBJ2-2; 7 nucleotides align to TRBD1. Germline CDR1 SEHNR, CDR2 FQNEAQ (reference sequence). The CDR3 length is 17 residues. Trimming cost V 4 bases and J 0 bases; bases outside gene matches: 8.

The DNA for the CDR3 is TGTGCCAGCAGCCCCGGACAGGGAAACCCTGAAGCTTTCTTT. As protein: CASSPGQGNPEAFF. This sequence joins TRBV7-2 and TRBJ1-1; 8 nucleotides match TRBD1. There are 14 residues in the CDR3. The V segment lost 5 bases and the J segment 6 bases; nucleotides outside the gene matches: 8. Germline V gene lookup returns CDR1 SGHTA and CDR2 FQGNSA.

This clone was counted once. J is TRBJ2-2 and V is TRBV5-4, with a weak D call TRBD1 (5 bases). Germline V gene sequence: CDR1 SGHNT, CDR2 YYREEE (reference sequence). With 4 bases removed from V and 3 bases from J, the gap between germline ends came to 10 bases. The CDR3 has 14 amino acids. The CDR3 loop is CASSMQGYTGELFF. As DNA, the CDR3 is TGTGCCAGCAGCATGCAGGGTTACACCGGGGAGCTGTTTTTT.

The chain combines TRBV6-4 with TRBJ1-5, with 7 bases fitting TRBD1. J was trimmed by 7 bases and V by 2 bases; bases with no gene match: 5. Germline CDR1 reads MRHNA; CDR2 reads SNTAGT. CDR3 length: 14 amino acids. The CDR3 region is CASSDTGEGQPQHF. The CDR3 nucleotides read TGTGCCAGCAGTGACACAGGGGAAGGGCAGCCCCAGCATTTT.

A few counts support this clone. The V gene is TRBV5-5, the J gene TRBJ2-4; TRBD2 might be the D (5 bases). The length of the CDR3 is 14 residues. The germline gives CDR1 SGHKS, CDR2 YYEKEE (reference sequence). The V gene lost 1 base and the J gene lost 4 bases, with 9 bases spanning the gap. The CDR3 here is CASSLSPGKNIQYF. The DNA of the CDR3 is TGTGCCAGCAGCTTGTCTCCGGGGAAAAACATTCAGTACTTC.

The table lists this clone with a few counts. V and J are TRBV12-3 or TRBV12-4 and TRBJ2-7, with a tentative D call TRBD2 (6 bases). This CDR3 has 13 amino acids. Deletions cut 5 bases from V and 7 bases from J, with 15 bases between. Here the CDR3 DNA reads TGTGCCAGCAGTCCGGGACTCATAGGGGAGCAGTACTTC. Protein: CASSPGLIGEQYF.

A single count supports this clone. The rearrangement uses TRBV4-1 and TRBJ1-3; D uncertain. V gave up 0 bases and J gave up 5 bases, with 5 bases separating them. Germline CDR1 reads MGHRA; CDR2 reads YSYEKL. The CDR3 spans 13 residues. CDR3 loop: CASSQDPRNTIYF. The CDR3 region has the DNA TGCGCCAGCAGCCAAGATCCAAGAAACACCATATATTTT.

This clone appeared once. The rearrangement joins TRBV7-8 to TRBJ2-5; TRBD1 matches at 7 bases. Germline V CDR1 and CDR2: SGHVS, FQNEAQ. The trim removed 5 bases at V and 5 bases at J, leaving 11 bases unmatched. CDR3 length equals 15 residues. CDR3: CASSPDTGTAETQYF. As DNA, the CDR3 is TGTGCCAGCAGCCCCGACACGGGGACAGCCGAGACCCAGTACTTC.

The chain combines TRBV3-1 (or the pseudogene TRBV3-2) with TRBJ2-2; no reliable D call. CDR1 is LGHDT and CDR2 is YNNKEL in the germline V gene (reference sequence). This CDR3 spans 14 amino acids. The V and J ends lost 0 bases and 7 bases respectively, with 9 bases between them. As DNA, the CDR3 is TGTGCCAGCAGCCAAGATGCGGCTAGCGGGGAGCTGTTTTTT. The encoded protein is CASSQDAASGELFF.

The chain uses TRBV30 and TRBJ2-7; 8 positions match TRBD1. There are 15 residues in the CDR3. Germline CDR1 is GTSNPN and CDR2 is SVGIG (reference sequence). V was clipped by 2 bases and J by 4 bases; unmatched bases: 10. The CDR3 sequence: CAWSSGGSAGYEQYF. CDR3 coding DNA: TGTGCCTGGAGTTCAGGGGGCTCGGCTGGATACGAGCAGTACTTC.

This rearrangement joins TRBV3-1 (or the pseudogene TRBV3-2) to TRBJ2-5; 8 bases agree with TRBD2. Germline V gene data show CDR1 as LGHDT and CDR2 as YNNKEL (reference sequence). The length of the CDR3 is 15 residues. The J segment lost 5 bases and the V segment lost 6 bases, leaving 11 bases of the junction unmatched. The CDR3 region is CASSQYTSGWETQYF. The CDR3, as DNA: TGTGCCAGCAGTCAATACACTAGCGGATGGGAGACCCAGTACTTC.

CDR3 sequence reads: CASSQGAGAGNEQFF. The DNA for the CDR3 is TGCGCCAGCAGCCAAGGAGCGGGGGCCGGGAATGAGCAGTTCTTC. The chain couples TRBV4-1 to TRBJ2-1; 8 positions match TRBD2. Looked up from germline, CDR1 is MGHRA and CDR2 is YSYEKL. V lost 1 base to trimming and J lost 7 bases; unmatched junction nucleotides: 6. The CDR3 covers 15 residues.

The chain joins TRBV6-2 or TRBV6-3 to TRBJ1-6; D unresolved. The CDR3 has 15 residues. Germline V gives CDR1 MNHEY, CDR2 SVGEGT. Deletions cut 2 bases from V and 9 bases from J, with 14 bases between. This CDR3 is CASSYEPTFPSPLHF. The CDR3 DNA is TGTGCCAGCAGTTACGAGCCGACATTTCCTTCACCCCTCCACTTT.

This sequence joins TRBV9 and TRBJ2-1, with 9 nucleotides matching TRBD2. Germline CDR1 is SGDLS and CDR2 is YYNGEE. The CDR3 totals 17 residues. With V trimmed by 6 bases and J by 0 bases, 10 bases remained unmatched. The DNA for the CDR3 is TGTGCCAGCAACCCCCGAGGGCGGGGGGGCTCCTACAATGAGCAGTTCTTC. Amino acid sequence: CASNPRGRGGSYNEQFF.

The chain combines TRBV20-1 with TRBJ2-1; no definite D call. The CDR3 covers 15 residues. Per the germline V gene, CDR1 is DFQATT and CDR2 is SNEGSKA (reference sequence). V was pared by 3 bases and J by 0 bases, with 12 bases between. In DNA form, the CDR3 reads TGCAGTGCTAGTGATCCCCGCGGCTCCTACAATGAGCAGTTCTTC. Residues: CSASDPRGSYNEQFF.

The CDR3: CASMRGQGWGGELFF. CDR3 DNA sequence: TGTGCCAGCATGAGGGGACAGGGCTGGGGCGGGGAGCTGTTTTTT. The chain recombines TRBV6-5 with TRBJ2-2; 9 nucleotides agree with TRBD1. The germline gives CDR1 MNHEY, CDR2 SVGAGI. The CDR3 contains 15 residues. V trimming: 7 bases; J trimming: 7 bases; junction bases outside the gene matches: 10.

The genes are TRBV11-2 and TRBJ2-7, with D hard to call. Germline assignment: CDR1 SGHAT and CDR2 FQNNGV. V was clipped by 4 bases and J by 3 bases, with 16 bases between them. The CDR3 runs 15 residues. CDR3 coding DNA: TGTGCCAGCAGCTCCCAAATTATCTCGGGCTACGAGCAGTACTTC. Protein sequence: CASSSQIISGYEQYF.

The chain carries TRBV5-4 and TRBJ1-2; D might be TRBD1 (5 bases). The V gene's germline CDR1 is SGHNT and CDR2 YYREEE (reference sequence). The germline V and J ends were trimmed by 1 base and 2 bases, with 9 bases remaining between them. The CDR3 spans 14 residues. CDR3 coding DNA: TGTGCCAGCAGCTTGCTGCACAGGAACTATGGCTACACCTTC. The encoded protein is CASSLLHRNYGYTF.